This TCR beta chain was identified during a study of cytomegalovirus exposure and HLA in healthy donors. Study-level background: Out of 398 genotyped donors, about 84% belonged to the Caucasian-associated ancestry cluster.

Study outcomes and limitations: Differences between HLA loci emerged in a later analysis of TCR association rates, with DRB1 most and HLA-C fewest. More clonal expansion characterized HLA-associated TCR beta chains than equally common others in a later analysis. For presence/absence analyses, sequencing depth was assumed to be roughly uniform across donors.

Vbeta (60) and Jbeta (13) primers were used in the PCR. Measured with immunoSEQ multiplex PCR; TCRdb has only the in-frame clones, and not every one. The table records roughly 150,000 clones, over 50% of them present only once. Concerning this clone: Antigen: not known.

This CDR3 has 11 residues. The germline CDR1 and CDR2 sequences are MNHEY and SVGAGI. The V end was cut by 6 bases, the J end by 13 bases, with 13 bases between. The chain uses TRBV6-5 and TRBJ2-1, with a weak D call TRBD2 (6 bases). This TCR was sampled from a human donor in good health. Material for sequencing was PBMCs. CDR3 in amino acids: CASSRGDSQFF. CDR3 DNA sequence: TGTGCCAGCAGCCGAGGGGACTCTCAGTTCTTC.